Below, one T cell receptor beta chain is given with its context. Trimming removed 6 bases at V and 4 bases at J, with 13 bases between. The germline CDR1 and CDR2 sequences are ENHRY and SYGVKD. The CDR3 has 14 residues. How the authors handled the data: Reference gene primer amplification gave nucleated cell count estimates. Clones were read by immunoSEQ multiplex PCR, and TCRdb kept only the in-frame ones, dropping some. V and J calls plus clone size are reproduced from that table; the DNA served to infer D and trimming. The table includes under 250,000 clones, roughly 80% detected once. The sample belongs to a study of blood T cell repertoires in COVID-19. Study-wide context: The United States, Italy and Spain provided the acute and convalescent COVID-19 samples. T cells, B-cell-depleted T cells, or PBMCs provided the cDNA or gDNA that served as material.

The V and J genes are TRBV10-3 and TRBJ1-5; tentative D call: TRBD1 (6 bases). The TCR originated in an elderly man with acute or convalescent COVID-19. The source material was peripheral blood. CDR3 bases: TGTGCCATCAGGGCCGGGACATTGAATCAGCCCCAGCATTTT. It specifies CAIRAGTLNQPQHF.